The 16 T cell receptor beta chains below all came from one sample that was sequenced in a study of early T cells in non-severe SARS-CoV-2 infection. TCRdb fed the 5' RACE reads into MiXCR, producing one record per CDR3 protein. The repertoire holds 45,000 to 55,000 distinct CDR3 sequences, with over 7.5% as singletons. The sample was whole blood. The receptor source for this set is an adult who was a healthcare worker with PCR-confirmed SARS-CoV-2 infection or an uninfected control (not recorded which).

Many counts were recorded for this clonotype. The genes are TRBV6-1 and TRBJ2-7; the D gene could be TRBD1 or TRBD2 (6 bases each). The germline V gene has CDR1 MNHNS and CDR2 SASEGT. The V gene lost 6 bases and the J gene lost 4 bases, with 25 bases spanning the gap. The length of the CDR3 is 17 residues. The CDR3 here is CASRGQLGRRGIYEQYF. CDR3 DNA sequence: TGTGCCAGCAGAGGACAGCTTGGCCGCCGGGGGATATACGAGCAGTACTTC.

This clonotype has a handful of counts. V gene TRBV27 combines with J gene TRBJ2-1; TRBD2 agrees at 8 bases. V was pared by 6 bases and J by 1 base, with 8 bases of the junction left unmatched. In germline, CDR1 is MNHEY, CDR2 SMNVEV (reference sequence). This CDR3 spans 16 amino acids. CDR3 residues: CASRGPAGVSYNEQFF. The CDR3 DNA sequence: TGTGCCAGCAGGGGCCCAGCGGGAGTATCCTACAATGAGCAGTTCTTC.

The chain employs TRBV7-3 and TRBJ1-3, with TRBD1 as a possible D gene (5 bases). The germline V gene has CDR1 SGHTA and CDR2 FQGTGA. This CDR3 has 15 amino acids. Trimming shortened V by 3 bases and J by 0 bases, and 9 bases separated the two germline ends. The CDR3 DNA sequence: TGTGCCAGCAGCTTGGGGCCGAGCTCTGGAAACACCATATATTTT. It encodes CASSLGPSSGNTIYF.

This chain links TRBV29-1 with TRBJ2-7; D not certain. The CDR3 is made up of 11 amino acids. Trimming removed 4 bases at V and 2 bases at J, with 6 bases between. Germline V gene data show CDR1 as SQVTM and CDR2 as ANQGSEA. CDR3 amino acids: CSVGRTYEQYF. CDR3 nucleotides: TGCAGCGTTGGCCGGACCTACGAGCAGTACTTC.

This clonotype appeared many times. This rearrangement joins TRBV29-1 to TRBJ1-1; weak D call: TRBD1 (5 bases). The CDR3 length is 13 residues. The germline V gene has CDR1 SQVTM and CDR2 ANQGSEA. The V and J ends lost 5 bases and 0 bases respectively, with 10 bases between them. The CDR3 DNA is TGCAGCGTTTCAGGGCTGATGAACACTGAAGCTTTCTTT. It codes for CSVSGLMNTEAFF.

This clonotype was detected only once. This CDR3 is CASSSNRGSYEQYF. Written as DNA, the CDR3 is TGTGCCAGCAGCTCGAACAGGGGATCCTACGAGCAGTACTTC. V is TRBV7-9 and J is TRBJ2-7; 7 bases are shared with TRBD1. The CDR3 has 14 amino acids. V dropped 4 bases and J dropped 1; count of bases not matched to a gene: 4. Per germline, CDR1 SEHNR and CDR2 FQNEAQ (reference sequence). Full variable domain (missing parts from reference TRBV7-9 and TRBJ2-7): DTGVSQNPRHKITKRGQNVTFRCDPISEHNRLYWYRQTLGQGPEFLTYFQNEAQLEKSRLLSDRFSAERPKGSFSTLEIQRTEQGDSAMYLCASSSNRGSYEQYFGPGTRLTVT.

This chain links TRBV28 with TRBJ1-3; D remains ambiguous. CDR3 length: 13 residues. The germline gives CDR1 MDHEN, CDR2 SYDVKM. The CDR3: CASGFLSGNTIYF. The CDR3 DNA reads as TGTGCGAGCGGTTTTCTCTCTGGAAACACCATATATTTT.

This clonotype was seen repeatedly, ten times or more. V gene TRBV11-2 combines with J gene TRBJ2-1, with TRBD2 matching 8 bases. CDR1 is SGHAT, CDR2 FQNNGV, per germline. The CDR3 sequence is 16 residues long. The junction had 9 bases not matched to a gene; V was cut back by 4 bases and J by 4 bases. The CDR3 sequence is CASSSSATSEYNEQFF. CDR3 in DNA: TGTGCCAGCAGCTCTAGCGCGACTAGCGAGTACAATGAGCAGTTCTTC.

The chain combines TRBV20-1 with TRBJ2-7, with D hard to call. Per germline, CDR1 DFQATT and CDR2 SNEGSKA (reference sequence). Between the trimmed V and J ends, which lost 5 bases and 3 bases, there was a span of 14 bases. CDR3 size: 13 residues. The CDR3 protein is CSAALRPGYEQYF. The DNA of the CDR3 is TGCAGTGCTGCCCTCCGTCCGGGCTACGAGCAGTACTTC.

This clonotype was seen many times. This chain joins TRBV7-9 and TRBJ2-3; 8 positions match TRBD1. The CDR3 totals 17 residues. CDR1 SEHNR and CDR2 FQNEAQ come from the germline V gene (reference sequence). Germline trimming cut 1 base from V and 0 bases from J; bases unmatched to any gene: 6. CDR3 sequence (DNA): TGTGCCAGCAGCTTAGGGAGCAGGGGGCCGAGCACAGATACGCAGTATTTT. As protein: CASSLGSRGPSTDTQYF.

This clonotype turned up a few times. V gene TRBV7-3 combines with J gene TRBJ2-5, with a possible D match to TRBD2 (5 bases). Germline V gene data show CDR1 as SGHTA and CDR2 as FQGTGA. V was shortened by 4 bases and J by 1 base, with 10 bases between the two germline ends. The CDR3 has 14 residues. CDR3 in amino acids: CASSSTGSQETQYF. In DNA, the CDR3 is TGTGCCAGCAGCTCCACGGGAAGCCAAGAGACCCAGTACTTC.

The table lists this clonotype with many counts. The chain combines TRBV5-6 with TRBJ1-1; 8 bases are a match to TRBD1. Germline V gene sequence: CDR1 SGHDT, CDR2 YYEEEE. The trim removed 1 base at V and 11 bases at J, leaving 4 bases unmatched. The CDR3 is made up of 12 amino acids. The CDR3 sequence is CASSLWTGRAFF. The CDR3 bases are TGTGCCAGCAGCTTGTGGACAGGGAGGGCTTTCTTT.

This clonotype was seen ten or more times. V and J are TRBV7-6 and TRBJ2-1; the D gene is possibly TRBD2 (7 bases). The ends were cut back, 3 bases at V and 8 bases at J, with 17 bases in the middle. Germline V gene sequence: CDR1 SGHVS, CDR2 FNYEAQ. This CDR3 comprises 15 residues. CDR3 amino acids: CASSFGSGTTYEQFF. The CDR3, as DNA: TGTGCCAGCAGCTTTGGGAGCGGGACAACATATGAGCAGTTCTTC.

This clonotype was seen only a few times. The J gene is TRBJ2-7, the V gene TRBV4-1; D may be TRBD1 or TRBD2 (5 bases each). The CDR3 runs to 14 residues. Looked up from germline, CDR1 is MGHRA and CDR2 is YSYEKL. V was clipped by 3 bases and J by 4 bases, with 13 bases between them. CDR3 region: CASSQYRDGYEQYF. CDR3 bases: TGCGCCAGCAGCCAGTACCGGGACGGGTACGAGCAGTACTTC.

In its sample, this clonotype was seen a few times. The V gene is TRBV29-1, the J gene TRBJ1-4; 8 bases are shared with TRBD1. The CDR3 extends over 16 amino acids. V dropped 7 bases and J dropped 7; count of bases not matched to a gene: 17. Germline CDR1 reads SQVTM; CDR2 reads ANQGSEA. The CDR3 reads CSAYGGQGASGEKLFF. CDR3 bases: TGCAGCGCTTATGGCGGGCAGGGGGCATCGGGTGAAAAACTGTTTTTT.

The rearrangement uses TRBV6-5 and TRBJ1-6; unclear D gene. Trimming removed 6 bases from V and 0 bases from J, with 12 bases in between. CDR3 length: 16 residues. Per the germline V gene, CDR1 is MNHEY and CDR2 is SVGAGI. Here the CDR3 reads CASSLRPPSYNSPLHF. The CDR3 DNA sequence: TGTGCCAGCAGCCTCCGACCTCCCTCCTATAATTCACCCCTCCACTTT.